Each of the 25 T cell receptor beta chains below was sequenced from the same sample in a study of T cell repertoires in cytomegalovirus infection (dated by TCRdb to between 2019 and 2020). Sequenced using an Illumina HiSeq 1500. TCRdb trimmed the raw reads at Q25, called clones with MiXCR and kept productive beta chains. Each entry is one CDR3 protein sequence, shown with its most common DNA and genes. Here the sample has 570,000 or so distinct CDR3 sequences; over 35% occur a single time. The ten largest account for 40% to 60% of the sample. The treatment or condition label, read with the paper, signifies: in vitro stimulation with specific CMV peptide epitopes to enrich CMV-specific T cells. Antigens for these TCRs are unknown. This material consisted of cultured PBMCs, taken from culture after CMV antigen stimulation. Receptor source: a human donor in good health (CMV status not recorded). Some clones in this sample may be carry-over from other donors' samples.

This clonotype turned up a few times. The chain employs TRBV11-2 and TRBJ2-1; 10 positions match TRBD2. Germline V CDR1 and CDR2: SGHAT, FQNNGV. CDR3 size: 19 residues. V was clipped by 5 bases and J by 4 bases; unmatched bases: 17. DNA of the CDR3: TGTGCCAGCAGCCACATTAGCGGGGGGAGGCCTCTTGGGTACAATGAGCAGTTCTTC. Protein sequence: CASSHISGGRPLGYNEQFF.

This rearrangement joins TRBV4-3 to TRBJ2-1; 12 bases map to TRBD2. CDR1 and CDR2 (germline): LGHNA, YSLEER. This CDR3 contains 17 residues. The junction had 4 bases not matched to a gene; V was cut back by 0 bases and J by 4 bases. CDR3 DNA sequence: TGCGCCAGCAGCCAAGATCGGACTAGCGGGAAATACAATGAGCAGTTCTTC. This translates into CASSQDRTSGKYNEQFF.

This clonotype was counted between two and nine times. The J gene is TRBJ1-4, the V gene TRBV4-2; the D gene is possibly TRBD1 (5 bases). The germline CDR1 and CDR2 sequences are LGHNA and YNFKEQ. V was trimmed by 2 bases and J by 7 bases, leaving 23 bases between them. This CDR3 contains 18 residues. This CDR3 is CASSQRTRDQREGEKLFF. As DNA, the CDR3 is TGTGCCAGCAGCCAACGCACCCGGGACCAGAGGGAAGGTGAAAAACTGTTTTTT.

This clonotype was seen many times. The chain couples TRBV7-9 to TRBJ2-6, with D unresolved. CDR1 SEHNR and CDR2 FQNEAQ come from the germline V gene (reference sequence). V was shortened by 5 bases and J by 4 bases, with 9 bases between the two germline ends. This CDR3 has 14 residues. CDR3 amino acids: CASSPGVGANVLTF. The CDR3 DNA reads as TGTGCCAGCAGCCCTGGGGTAGGGGCCAACGTCCTGACTTTC.

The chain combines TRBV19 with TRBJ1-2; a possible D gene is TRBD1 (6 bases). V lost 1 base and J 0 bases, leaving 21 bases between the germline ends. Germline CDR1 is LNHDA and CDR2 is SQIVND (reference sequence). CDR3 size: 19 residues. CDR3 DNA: TGTGCCAGTAGTATAGTATGGGGACAACGTCGGTTTTCTAACTATGGCTACACCTTC. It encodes CASSIVWGQRRFSNYGYTF.

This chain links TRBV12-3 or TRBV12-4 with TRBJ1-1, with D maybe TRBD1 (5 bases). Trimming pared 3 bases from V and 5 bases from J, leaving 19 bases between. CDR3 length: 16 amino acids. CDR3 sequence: CASSFGGELGWTEAFF. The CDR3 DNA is TGTGCCAGCAGTTTCGGGGGGGAACTTGGGTGGACTGAAGCTTTCTTT.

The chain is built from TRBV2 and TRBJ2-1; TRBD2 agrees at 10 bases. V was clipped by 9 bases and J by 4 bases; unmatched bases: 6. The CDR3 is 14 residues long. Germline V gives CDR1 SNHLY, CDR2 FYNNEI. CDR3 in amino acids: CASPLAGGYNEQFF. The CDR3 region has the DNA TGTGCCAGTCCCTTAGCGGGGGGATACAATGAGCAGTTCTTC.

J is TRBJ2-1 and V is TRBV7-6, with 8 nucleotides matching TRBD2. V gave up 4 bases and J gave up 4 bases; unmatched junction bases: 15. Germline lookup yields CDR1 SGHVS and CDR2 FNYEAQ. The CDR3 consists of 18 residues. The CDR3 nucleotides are TGTGCCAGCAGCTCCGGGACTAGTTTTATGAAGCGGTACAATGAGCAGTTCTTC. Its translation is CASSSGTSFMKRYNEQFF.

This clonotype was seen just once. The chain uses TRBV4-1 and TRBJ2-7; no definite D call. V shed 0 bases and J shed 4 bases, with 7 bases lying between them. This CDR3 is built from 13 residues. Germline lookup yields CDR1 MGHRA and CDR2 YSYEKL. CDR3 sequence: CASSQDPEYEQYF. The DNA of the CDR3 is TGCGCCAGCAGCCAAGATCCCGAATACGAGCAGTACTTC.

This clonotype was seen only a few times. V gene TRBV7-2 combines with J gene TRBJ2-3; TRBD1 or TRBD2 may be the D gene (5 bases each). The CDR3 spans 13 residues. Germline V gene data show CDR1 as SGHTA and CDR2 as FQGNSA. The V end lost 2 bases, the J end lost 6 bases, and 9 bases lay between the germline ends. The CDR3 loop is CASSLSGPDTQYF. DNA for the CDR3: TGTGCCAGCAGCTTATCGGGACCCGATACGCAGTATTTT. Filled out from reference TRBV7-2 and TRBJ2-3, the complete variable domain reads GAGVSQSPSNKVTEKGKDVELRCDPISGHTALYWYRQSLGQGLEFLIYFQGNSAPDKSGLPSDRFSAERTGGSVSTLTIQRTQQEDSAVYLCASSLSGPDTQYFGPGTRLTVL.

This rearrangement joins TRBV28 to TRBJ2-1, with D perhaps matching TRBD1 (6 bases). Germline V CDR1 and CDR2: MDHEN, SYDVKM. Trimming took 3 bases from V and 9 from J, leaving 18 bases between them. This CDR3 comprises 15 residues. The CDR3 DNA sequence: TGTGCCAGCAGTTTTGCGACAGGAGCACAGGGTGAGCAGTTCTTC. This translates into CASSFATGAQGEQFF.

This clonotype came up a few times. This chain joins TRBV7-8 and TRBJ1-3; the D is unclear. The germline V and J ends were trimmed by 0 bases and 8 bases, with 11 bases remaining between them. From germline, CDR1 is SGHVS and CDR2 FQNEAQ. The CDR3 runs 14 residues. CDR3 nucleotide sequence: TGTGCCAGCAGCTTAGCGTTCGGAGCTGACACCATATATTTT. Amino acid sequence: CASSLAFGADTIYF. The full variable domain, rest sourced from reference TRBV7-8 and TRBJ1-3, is GAGVSQSPRYKVAKRGQDVALRCDPISGHVSLFWYQQALGQGPEFLTYFQNEAQLDKSGLPSDRFFAERPEGSVSTLKIQRTQQEDSAVYLCASSLAFGADTIYFGEGSWLTVV.

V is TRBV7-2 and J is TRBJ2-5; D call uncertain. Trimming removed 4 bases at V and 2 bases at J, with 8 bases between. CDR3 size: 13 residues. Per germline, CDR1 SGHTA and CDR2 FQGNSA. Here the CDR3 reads CASSSTPQETQYF. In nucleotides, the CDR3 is TGTGCCAGCAGCTCAACTCCGCAAGAGACCCAGTACTTC.

In nucleotides, the CDR3 is TGTGCCAGCAGCGTATTCCGGGACAGGGATAACTATGGCTACACCTTC. Protein product: CASSVFRDRDNYGYTF. The rearrangement joins TRBV7-2 to TRBJ1-2; 9 bases are a match to TRBD1. CDR3 length: 16 residues. With V trimmed by 5 bases and J by 1 base, 8 bases remained unmatched. The germline CDR1 and CDR2 sequences are SGHTA and FQGNSA.

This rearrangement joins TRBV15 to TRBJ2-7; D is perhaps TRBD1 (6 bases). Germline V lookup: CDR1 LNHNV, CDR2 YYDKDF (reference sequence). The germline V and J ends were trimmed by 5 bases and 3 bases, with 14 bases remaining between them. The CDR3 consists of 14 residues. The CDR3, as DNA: TGTGCCACCAGCGGACGACAGGCTGGCTACGAGCAGTACTTC. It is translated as CATSGRQAGYEQYF. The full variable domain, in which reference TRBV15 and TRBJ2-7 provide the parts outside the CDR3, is DAMVIQNPRYQVTQFGKPVTLSCSQTLNHNVMYWYQQKSSQAPKLLFHYYDKDFNNEADTPDNFQSRRPNTSFCFLDIRSPGLGDTAMYLCATSGRQAGYEQYFGPGTRLTVT.

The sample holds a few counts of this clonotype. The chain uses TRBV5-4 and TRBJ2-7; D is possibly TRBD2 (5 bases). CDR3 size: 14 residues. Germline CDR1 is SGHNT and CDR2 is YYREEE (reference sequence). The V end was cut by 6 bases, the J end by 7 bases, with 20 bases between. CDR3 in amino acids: CASTGGPLSGEQYF. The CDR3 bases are TGTGCCAGCACAGGTGGACCTCTCTCGGGAGAGCAGTACTTC.

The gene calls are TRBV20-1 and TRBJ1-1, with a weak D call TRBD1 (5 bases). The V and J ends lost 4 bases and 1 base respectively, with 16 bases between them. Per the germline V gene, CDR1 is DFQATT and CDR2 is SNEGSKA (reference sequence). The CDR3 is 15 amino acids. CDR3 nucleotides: TGCAGTGCTACGGGGGTGGACACTTCGAACACTGAAGCTTTCTTT. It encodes CSATGVDTSNTEAFF.

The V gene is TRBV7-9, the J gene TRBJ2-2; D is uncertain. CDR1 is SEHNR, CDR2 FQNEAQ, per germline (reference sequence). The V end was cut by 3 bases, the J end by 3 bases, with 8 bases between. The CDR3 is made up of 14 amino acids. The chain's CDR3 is CASSFLGDTGELFF. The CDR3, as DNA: TGTGCCAGCAGCTTCTTAGGCGACACCGGGGAGCTGTTTTTT.

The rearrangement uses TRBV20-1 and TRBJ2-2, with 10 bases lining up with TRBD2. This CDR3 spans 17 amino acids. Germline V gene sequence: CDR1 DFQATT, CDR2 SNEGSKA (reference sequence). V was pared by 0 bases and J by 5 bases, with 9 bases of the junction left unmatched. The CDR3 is CSARDSSGGAKTGELFF. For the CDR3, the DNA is TGCAGTGCTAGAGATTCAAGCGGGGGGGCAAAGACCGGGGAGCTGTTTTTT.

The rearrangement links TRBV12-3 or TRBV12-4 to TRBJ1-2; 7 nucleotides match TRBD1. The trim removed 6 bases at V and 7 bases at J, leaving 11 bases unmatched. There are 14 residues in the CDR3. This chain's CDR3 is CASRNRGGGFGYTF. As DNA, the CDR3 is TGTGCCAGCAGGAACAGGGGCGGGGGATTTGGCTACACCTTC.

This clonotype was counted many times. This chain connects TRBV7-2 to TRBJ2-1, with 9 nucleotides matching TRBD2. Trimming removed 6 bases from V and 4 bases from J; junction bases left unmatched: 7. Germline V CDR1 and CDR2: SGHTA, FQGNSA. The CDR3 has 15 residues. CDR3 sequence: CASRKGTSPYNEQFF. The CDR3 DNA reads TGTGCCAGCAGAAAAGGGACTAGCCCTTACAATGAGCAGTTCTTC.

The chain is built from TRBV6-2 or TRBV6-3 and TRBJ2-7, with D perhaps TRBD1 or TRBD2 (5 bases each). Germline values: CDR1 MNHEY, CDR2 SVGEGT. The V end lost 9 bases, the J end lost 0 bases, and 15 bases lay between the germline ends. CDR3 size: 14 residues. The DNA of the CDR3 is TGTGCCAGTAATGGCTGGGGGTACTCCTACGAGCAGTACTTC. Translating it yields CASNGWGYSYEQYF.

The CDR3 DNA is TGTGCCAGCAGCTCCCCGGGGTGGTATGGCTACACCTTC. Protein sequence: CASSSPGWYGYTF. The chain couples TRBV7-9 to TRBJ1-2; D not resolved. The germline gives CDR1 SEHNR, CDR2 FQNEAQ (reference sequence). Trimming removed 4 bases from V and 5 bases from J, with 11 bases in between. The CDR3 contains 13 residues.

CDR3 DNA: TGTGCCTCAAAGAGGTCGACAGGACCTAGCAATCAGCCCCAGCATTTT. It translates to CASKRSTGPSNQPQHF. The chain couples TRBV19 to TRBJ1-5, with D possibly TRBD1 on 6 matching bases. The CDR3 is made up of 16 amino acids. Germline lookup yields CDR1 LNHDA and CDR2 SQIVND (reference sequence). V was shortened by 11 bases and J by 0 bases, with 20 bases between the two germline ends. Drawing the rest from reference TRBV19 and TRBJ1-5, the complete variable domain is DGGITQSPKYLFRKEGQNVTLSCEQNLNHDAMYWYRQDPGQGLRLIYYSQIVNDFQKGDIAEGYSVSREKKESFPLTVTSAQKNPTAFYLCASKRSTGPSNQPQHFGDGTRLSIL.

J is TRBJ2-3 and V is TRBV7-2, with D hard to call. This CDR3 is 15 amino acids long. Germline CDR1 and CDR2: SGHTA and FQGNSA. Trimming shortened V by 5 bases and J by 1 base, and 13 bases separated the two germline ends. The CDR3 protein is CASSTKVGRTDTQYF. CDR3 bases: TGTGCCAGCAGCACCAAGGTCGGGCGCACAGATACGCAGTATTTT.